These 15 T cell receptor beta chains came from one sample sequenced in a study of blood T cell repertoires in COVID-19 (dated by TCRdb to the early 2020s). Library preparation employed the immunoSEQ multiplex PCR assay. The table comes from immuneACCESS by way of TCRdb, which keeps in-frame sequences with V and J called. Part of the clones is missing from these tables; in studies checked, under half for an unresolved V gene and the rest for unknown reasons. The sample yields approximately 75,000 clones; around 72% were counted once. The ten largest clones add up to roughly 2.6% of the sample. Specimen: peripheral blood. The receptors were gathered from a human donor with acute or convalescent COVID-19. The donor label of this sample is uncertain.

The chain's CDR3 is CASSPRGSGATYEQYF. The CDR3 nucleotides read TGTGCCAGCAGCCCCCGGGGGAGCGGGGCTACCTACGAGCAGTACTTC. The V gene is TRBV7-2, the J gene TRBJ2-7; TRBD2 aligns across 7 bases. The junction had 12 bases not matched to a gene; V was cut back by 5 bases and J by 2 bases. CDR3 length: 16 residues. The germline CDR1 and CDR2 sequences are SGHTA and FQGNSA.

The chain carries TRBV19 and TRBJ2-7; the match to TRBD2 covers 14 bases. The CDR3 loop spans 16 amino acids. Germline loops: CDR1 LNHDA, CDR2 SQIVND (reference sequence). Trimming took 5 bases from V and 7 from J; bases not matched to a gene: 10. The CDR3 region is CASSPWGTSGSDEQYF. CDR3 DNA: TGTGCCAGTAGTCCCTGGGGGACTAGCGGGAGTGATGAGCAGTACTTC.

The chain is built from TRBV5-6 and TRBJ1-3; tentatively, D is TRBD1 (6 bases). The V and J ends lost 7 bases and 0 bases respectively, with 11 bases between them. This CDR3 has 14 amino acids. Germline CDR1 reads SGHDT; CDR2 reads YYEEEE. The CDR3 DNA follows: TGTGCCAGCGAAGGACAGATCTCTGGAAACACCATATATTTT. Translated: CASEGQISGNTIYF.

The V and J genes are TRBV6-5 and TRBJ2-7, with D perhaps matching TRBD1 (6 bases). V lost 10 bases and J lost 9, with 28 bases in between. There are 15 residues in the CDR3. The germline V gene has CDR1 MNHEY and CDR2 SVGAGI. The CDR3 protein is CATTIDRRSLDGQYF. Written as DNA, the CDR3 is TGTGCCACCACTATAGACAGGAGGTCTTTAGACGGGCAGTACTTC.

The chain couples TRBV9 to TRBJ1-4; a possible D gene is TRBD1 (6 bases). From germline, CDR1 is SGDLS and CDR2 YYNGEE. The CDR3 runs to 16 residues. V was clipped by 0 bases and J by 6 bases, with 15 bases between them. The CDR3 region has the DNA TGTGCCAGCAGCGTAGCTTCCGGGGGGGCAGATGAAAAACTGTTTTTT. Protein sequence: CASSVASGGADEKLFF.

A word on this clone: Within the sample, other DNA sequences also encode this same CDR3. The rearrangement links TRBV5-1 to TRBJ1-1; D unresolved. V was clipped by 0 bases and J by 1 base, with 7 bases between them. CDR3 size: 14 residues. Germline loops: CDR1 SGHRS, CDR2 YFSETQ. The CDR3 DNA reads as TGCGCCAGCAGCTTGGGACGGGGGAACACTGAAGCTTTCTTT. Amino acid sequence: CASSLGRGNTEAFF.

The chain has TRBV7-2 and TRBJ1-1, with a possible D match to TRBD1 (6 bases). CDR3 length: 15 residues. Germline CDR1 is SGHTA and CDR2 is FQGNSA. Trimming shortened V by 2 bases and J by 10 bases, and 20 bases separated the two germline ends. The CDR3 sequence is CASSLQARGGRGAFF. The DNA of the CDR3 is TGTGCCAGCAGCTTACAAGCTAGGGGGGGGCGCGGAGCTTTCTTT.

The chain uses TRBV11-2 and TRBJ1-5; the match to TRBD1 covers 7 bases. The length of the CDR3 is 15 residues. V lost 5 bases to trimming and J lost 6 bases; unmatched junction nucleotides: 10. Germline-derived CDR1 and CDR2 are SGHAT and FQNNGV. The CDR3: CASSKGSGGFQPQHF. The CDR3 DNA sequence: TGTGCCAGCAGCAAAGGGTCAGGGGGGTTTCAGCCCCAGCATTTT.

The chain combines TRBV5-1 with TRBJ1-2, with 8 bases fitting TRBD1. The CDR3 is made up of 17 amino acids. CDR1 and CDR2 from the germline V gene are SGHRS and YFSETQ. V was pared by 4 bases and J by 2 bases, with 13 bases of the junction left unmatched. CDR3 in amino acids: CASSRGGTGVKNYGYTF. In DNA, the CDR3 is TGCGCCAGCAGCAGGGGTGGGACAGGCGTTAAAAACTATGGCTACACCTTC. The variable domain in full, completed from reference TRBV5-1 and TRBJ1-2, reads KAGVTQTPRYLIKTRGQQVTLSCSPISGHRSVSWYQQTPGQGLQFLFEYFSETQRNKGNFPGRFSGRQFSNSRSEMNVSTLELGDSALYLCASSRGGTGVKNYGYTFGSGTRLTVV.

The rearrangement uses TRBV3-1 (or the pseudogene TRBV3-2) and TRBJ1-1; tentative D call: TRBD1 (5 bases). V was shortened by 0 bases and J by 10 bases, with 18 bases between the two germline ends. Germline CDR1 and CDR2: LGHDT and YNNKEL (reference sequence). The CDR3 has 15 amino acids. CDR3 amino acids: CASSQDGGSRQGAFF. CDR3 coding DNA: TGTGCCAGCAGCCAAGATGGCGGCTCCCGGCAGGGAGCTTTCTTT.

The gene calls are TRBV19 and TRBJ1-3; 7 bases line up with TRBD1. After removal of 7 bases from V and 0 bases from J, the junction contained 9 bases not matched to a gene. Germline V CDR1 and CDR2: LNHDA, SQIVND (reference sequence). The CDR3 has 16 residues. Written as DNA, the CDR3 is TGTGCCAGTACCAAGAGGGGGGACAGCTCTGGAAACACCATATATTTT. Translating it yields CASTKRGDSSGNTIYF.

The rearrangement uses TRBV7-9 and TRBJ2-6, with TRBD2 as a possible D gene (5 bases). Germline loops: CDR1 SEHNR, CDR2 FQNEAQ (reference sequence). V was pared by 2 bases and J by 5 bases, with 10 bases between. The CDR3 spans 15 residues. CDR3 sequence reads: CASSLRGVRANVLTF. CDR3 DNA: TGTGCCAGCAGCTTACGGGGAGTACGGGCCAACGTCCTGACTTTC.

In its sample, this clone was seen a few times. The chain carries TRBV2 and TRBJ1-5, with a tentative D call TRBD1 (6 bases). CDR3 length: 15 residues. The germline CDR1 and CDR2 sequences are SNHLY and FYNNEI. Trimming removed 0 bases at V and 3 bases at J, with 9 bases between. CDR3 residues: CASSEARGVNQPQHF. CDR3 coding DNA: TGTGCCAGCAGTGAAGCCAGGGGCGTCAATCAGCCCCAGCATTTT.

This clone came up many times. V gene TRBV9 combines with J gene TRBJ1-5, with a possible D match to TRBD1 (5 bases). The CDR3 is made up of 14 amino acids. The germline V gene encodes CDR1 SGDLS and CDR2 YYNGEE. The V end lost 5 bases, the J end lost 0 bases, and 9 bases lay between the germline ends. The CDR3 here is CASSKGDSNQPQHF. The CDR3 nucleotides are TGTGCCAGCAGTAAAGGGGATAGCAATCAGCCCCAGCATTTT.

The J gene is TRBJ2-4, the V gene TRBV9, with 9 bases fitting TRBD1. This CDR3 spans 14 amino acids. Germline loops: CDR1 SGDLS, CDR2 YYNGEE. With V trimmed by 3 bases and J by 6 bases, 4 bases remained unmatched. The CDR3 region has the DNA TGTGCCAGCAGCGCAACAGGGGGCGGAAACATTCAGTACTTC. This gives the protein CASSATGGGNIQYF.